Below, 22 T cell receptor beta chains from the same sample are listed, as sequenced in a study of OX40 agonist ivuxolimab in advanced cancers. Repertoires were generated with immunoSEQ multiplex PCR, while TCRdb's copy carries only in-frame clones and drops some. The sample comprises approximately 24,000 clones, more than 80% of which are singletons, and roughly 35% rests with the top ten. The material sequenced was CD4+ or CD8+ T cells sorted from blood, taken in a trial of the OX40 agonist ivuxolimab. The receptors stem from an adult with an advanced solid tumor such as melanoma, head and neck, liver or kidney cancer.

This chain links TRBV28 with TRBJ1-5; D remains unclear. The length of the CDR3 is 14 residues. V lost 6 bases and J 4 bases, leaving 13 bases between the germline ends. The germline V gene has CDR1 MDHEN and CDR2 SYDVKM. CDR3 in amino acids: CASRWTWGNQPQHF. For the CDR3, the DNA is TGTGCCAGCAGGTGGACGTGGGGAAATCAGCCCCAGCATTTT.

The rearrangement links TRBV7-6 to TRBJ2-2; D gene ambiguous. The germline CDR1 and CDR2 sequences are SGHVS and FNYEAQ. Trimming shortened V by 1 base and J by 3 bases, and 0 bases separated the two germline ends. This CDR3 has 12 amino acids. In DNA form, the CDR3 reads TGTGCCAGCAGCTTAGACACCGGGGAGCTGTTTTTT. Amino acid sequence: CASSLDTGELFF.

The V call is TRBV29-1, the J call TRBJ2-1; D might be TRBD2 (6 bases). CDR1 is SQVTM, CDR2 ANQGSEA, per germline. This CDR3 comprises 12 residues. The V gene lost 7 bases and the J gene lost 7 bases, with 14 bases spanning the gap. In DNA, the CDR3 is TGCAGCGGTATAGTTGGGGGGAATGAGCAGTTCTTC. It is translated as CSGIVGGNEQFF.

The chain is built from TRBV11-3 and TRBJ2-5, with D possibly being TRBD1 or TRBD2 (5 bases each). CDR3 size: 14 residues. From germline, CDR1 is SGHNT and CDR2 YENEEA. The V end lost 5 bases, the J end lost 11 bases, and 21 bases lay between the germline ends. The CDR3 DNA sequence: TGTGCCAGCAGCCGGGACGGCGGATCTTGGGAGCAGTACTTC. Amino acids: CASSRDGGSWEQYF.

This chain links TRBV9 with TRBJ1-3; D possibly corresponds to TRBD1 (6 bases). V lost 3 bases and J 0 bases, leaving 13 bases between the germline ends. The CDR3 runs to 16 residues. CDR1 is SGDLS and CDR2 is YYNGEE in the germline V gene. The CDR3 DNA reads as TGTGCCAGCAGCGCGGAGGGGGACATCTCTGGAAACACCATATATTTT. Encoded protein: CASSAEGDISGNTIYF.

This rearrangement joins TRBV29-1 to TRBJ1-6; D uncertain. CDR3 length: 19 residues. Deletions cut 3 bases from V and 0 bases from J, with 21 bases between. Germline V gene sequence: CDR1 SQVTM, CDR2 ANQGSEA. CDR3 bases: TGCAGCGTTGACCCCGGCGGTCGGGCCAGGAGCTCCTATAATTCACCCCTCCACTTT. It translates to CSVDPGGRARSSYNSPLHF.

CDR3 coding DNA: TGCGCCAGCAGCTTCGGAGGGGGAGCTGAAGCTTTCTTT. Translation: CASSFGGGAEAFF. The chain employs TRBV5-1 and TRBJ1-1; D possibly corresponds to TRBD1 (6 bases). Germline lookup yields CDR1 SGHRS and CDR2 YFSETQ. Trimming removed 2 bases from V and 6 bases from J, with 11 bases in between. The CDR3 has 13 residues. Full variable domain (missing parts from reference TRBV5-1 and TRBJ1-1): KAGVTQTPRYLIKTRGQQVTLSCSPISGHRSVSWYQQTPGQGLQFLFEYFSETQRNKGNFPGRFSGRQFSNSRSEMNVSTLELGDSALYLCASSFGGGAEAFFGQGTRLTVV.

This clone has a handful of counts. The CDR3: CASSLGLAGGPANNEQFF. The CDR3, as DNA: TGTGCCAGCAGCTTGGGACTAGCGGGAGGGCCGGCCAACAATGAGCAGTTCTTC. The gene calls are TRBV5-4 and TRBJ2-1; 14 nucleotides match TRBD2. This CDR3 has 18 amino acids. V gave up 0 bases and J gave up 5 bases; unmatched junction bases: 7. Per germline, CDR1 SGHNT and CDR2 YYREEE (reference sequence).

This clone was recorded a few times. Written as DNA, the CDR3 is TGCGCCAGCAGCCCAAGTCGGGGGCTCCCATTCTATGGCTACACCTTC. This encodes CASSPSRGLPFYGYTF. The chain recombines TRBV4-3 with TRBJ1-2; tentative D call: TRBD1 (6 bases). The V gene's germline CDR1 is LGHNA and CDR2 YSLEER. Trimming stripped 4 bases from V and 4 bases from J, with 19 bases between. The CDR3 consists of 16 residues.

The chain is built from TRBV7-9 and TRBJ2-1; a possible D gene is TRBD1 (6 bases). In germline, CDR1 is SEHNR, CDR2 FQNEAQ (reference sequence). Trimming took off 2 bases at V and 9 bases at J, with 14 bases between the two ends. The CDR3 totals 14 residues. CDR3 in amino acids: CASSLSRTDGEQFF. The CDR3 bases are TGTGCCAGCAGCTTATCAAGGACAGATGGTGAGCAGTTCTTC.

V usage is TRBV6-5 and J usage is TRBJ2-7, with a weak D call TRBD2 (5 bases). The CDR3 has 15 residues. Trimming pared 7 bases from V and 0 bases from J, leaving 16 bases between. Germline CDR1 and CDR2: MNHEY and SVGAGI. DNA of the CDR3: TGTGCCAGCACACTAAGTCTAGCTAGCTCCTACGAGCAGTACTTC. It yields the protein CASTLSLASSYEQYF.

The chain recombines TRBV6-6 with TRBJ2-3; D is uncertain. The CDR3 spans 15 residues. Per germline, CDR1 MNHNY and CDR2 SVGAGI (reference sequence). The V gene lost 0 bases and the J gene lost 0 bases, with 7 bases spanning the gap. The DNA of the CDR3 is TGTGCCAGCAGTTACTCGTGGGTAAGCACAGATACGCAGTATTTT. Protein: CASSYSWVSTDTQYF.

This chain connects TRBV2 to TRBJ2-5; 12 nucleotides agree with TRBD2. V shed 1 base, J shed 4 bases, and the junction held 10 bases outside the gene matches. CDR1 and CDR2 from the germline V gene are SNHLY and FYNNEI. This CDR3 is 18 amino acids long. The CDR3 region has the DNA TGTGCCAGCAGTGAAGATTCGGCTAGCGGGGGGGCTGGAGAGACCCAGTACTTC. Amino acids: CASSEDSASGGAGETQYF. Filled out from reference TRBV2 and TRBJ2-5, the complete variable domain reads EPEVTQTPSHQVTQMGQEVILRCVPISNHLYFYWYRQILGQKVEFLVSFYNNEISEKSEIFDDQFSVERPDGSNFTLKIRSTKLEDSAMYFCASSEDSASGGAGETQYFGPGTRLLVL.

The rearrangement uses TRBV27 and TRBJ2-7; D not certain. The CDR3 has 11 amino acids. Per the germline V gene, CDR1 is MNHEY and CDR2 is SMNVEV (reference sequence). V was trimmed by 8 bases and J by 5 bases, leaving 10 bases between them. The CDR3 DNA reads TGTGCCAGCCTCGAGGTCAACGAGCAGTACTTC. Protein product: CASLEVNEQYF.

The rearrangement uses TRBV11-2 and TRBJ2-3; 10 bases agree with TRBD2. V lost 4 bases, J lost 0 bases, and 7 bases stayed unmatched. There are 17 residues in the CDR3. Germline loops: CDR1 SGHAT, CDR2 FQNNGV. CDR3 region: CASSWTSGASSTDTQYF. Here the CDR3 DNA reads TGTGCCAGCAGCTGGACTAGCGGAGCTTCTAGCACAGATACGCAGTATTTT. Based on the CDR3 plus reference TRBV11-2 and TRBJ2-3, the full variable domain is EAGVAQSPRYKIIEKRQSVAFWCNPISGHATLYWYQQILGQGPKLLIQFQNNGVVDDSQLPKDRFSAERLKGVDSTLKIQPAKLEDSAVYLCASSWTSGASSTDTQYFGPGTRLTVL.

This sequence joins TRBV6-1 and TRBJ2-7; D uncertain. The CDR3 contains 13 residues. V was trimmed by 2 bases and J by 7 bases, leaving 12 bases between them. Germline assignment: CDR1 MNHNS and CDR2 SASEGT. The CDR3 DNA sequence: TGTGCCAGCAGTGAAATCTTAGTCTGGGAGCAGTACTTC. Encoded protein: CASSEILVWEQYF.

V is TRBV4-1 and J is TRBJ1-1; tentatively, D is TRBD1 (5 bases). Germline assignment: CDR1 MGHRA and CDR2 YSYEKL. V lost 4 bases and J 0 bases, leaving 9 bases between the germline ends. The CDR3 runs to 14 residues. CDR3 sequence: CASSPTGVNTEAFF. CDR3 in DNA: TGCGCCAGCAGCCCAACAGGAGTGAACACTGAAGCTTTCTTT.

The genes are TRBV7-9 and TRBJ2-3, with TRBD2 matching over 8 bases. Trimming took 5 bases from V and 2 from J; bases not matched to a gene: 6. Germline values: CDR1 SEHNR, CDR2 FQNEAQ (reference sequence). The CDR3 is 15 amino acids. The CDR3 reads CASSGRTSTTDTQYF. The CDR3 bases are TGTGCCAGCAGCGGCCGGACTAGCACCACAGATACGCAGTATTTT.

This chain uses TRBV4-1 with TRBJ1-3; tentatively, D is TRBD1 (6 bases). Germline V lookup: CDR1 MGHRA, CDR2 YSYEKL. V was trimmed by 5 bases and J by 3 bases, leaving 11 bases between them. The CDR3 covers 14 residues. Here the CDR3 DNA reads TGCGCCAGCAGCGAACTGACAGGTGGAAACACCATATATTTT. It translates to CASSELTGGNTIYF.

The CDR3 DNA sequence: TGTGCCAGCCGGGACGCCGATACGCAGTATTTT. Encoded protein: CASRDADTQYF. The chain combines TRBV19 with TRBJ2-3; D may match TRBD1 or TRBD2 (5 bases each). Germline CDR1 is LNHDA and CDR2 is SQIVND (reference sequence). Trimming left V 9 bases short and J 6 bases short, with 10 bases between. This CDR3 comprises 11 residues. The complete variable domain, with remaining parts taken from reference TRBV19 and TRBJ2-3, reads DGGITQSPKYLFRKEGQNVTLSCEQNLNHDAMYWYRQDPGQGLRLIYYSQIVNDFQKGDIAEGYSVSREKKESFPLTVTSAQKNPTAFYLCASRDADTQYFGPGTRLTVL.

The chain employs TRBV11-2 and TRBJ2-1; 13 positions match TRBD2. The V segment lost 6 bases and the J segment 6 bases; nucleotides outside the gene matches: 14. The CDR3 is 18 residues long. Germline CDR1 is SGHAT and CDR2 is FQNNGV. Here the CDR3 reads CASSPLAGGPRPPNEQFF. The CDR3 DNA reads TGTGCCAGCAGTCCACTAGCGGGGGGGCCTCGCCCCCCCAATGAGCAGTTCTTC.

This clone was seen only once. The chain recombines TRBV9 with TRBJ2-1; TRBD2 matches 15 bases. This CDR3 region has 19 residues. After removal of 4 bases from V and 1 base from J, the junction contained 9 bases not matched to a gene. Germline assignment: CDR1 SGDLS and CDR2 YYNGEE. CDR3 protein: CASSTRTSGGALSYNEQFF. CDR3 DNA: TGTGCCAGCAGCACTCGGACTAGCGGGGGGGCTCTTTCCTACAATGAGCAGTTCTTC.